Detailed here is one T cell receptor beta chain. Its antigen is as yet unknown. The length of the CDR3 is 13 residues. In germline, CDR1 is MNHEY, CDR2 SVGAGI. This entry comes from a study of CXCR3-negative and CXCR3-positive naive CD8 T cells. Study-level information: Sequencing brought in about 150 million TRB reads altogether, and each library got about 1.5 +/- 0.3 million.

Researchers prepared the TRB cDNA libraries using 5' RACE with UMI labels. No DNA is given; TCRdb re-called the 5' RACE reads and lists each CDR3 protein once. Its table lists fewer than 80,000 distinct CDR3 sequences. Study conclusions and caveats: CXCR3-negative naive cells had less hydrophobic TRB CDR3s than did CXCR3-positive naive cells. Comparison of naive CXCR3-negative and CXCR3-positive cells revealed similar TRBV-TRBJ usage, while memory cells differed.

CD45RO-CCR7+CD27+CD95- expression identified naive CD8+ T cells. Sequencing was done on a sample of naive CXCR3- CD8+ T cells from blood. Subset reported: CD45RO-CCR7+CD27+CD95- naive CD8+ T cells lacking CXCR3 (TNR3-). This sequence originates from a human donor in good health. Some clones in this sample may be carry-over from other donors' samples. The V gene is TRBV6-5, the J gene TRBJ2-5; TCRdb calls TRBD2, which cannot be checked without DNA. The CDR3 protein is CASSYGGWETQYF.